Listed here are 8 T cell receptor beta chains from one sample, sequenced in a study of spatial heterogeneity in lung cancer. No cognate antigen is known for these TCRs. As for time point: sample taken at primary tumor resection. General study results and limits: Counts that tracked tumor mutation counts were those of expanded intratumoral alpha and beta TCRs.

From the 5' RACE reads, TCRdb called clonotypes with MiXCR, one entry per CDR3 protein. The data hold about 13,000 distinct CDR3 sequences, with about 6% observed a single time. The input for sequencing was lung tumor tissue, taken at surgery. These receptors came from a female donor with early-stage non-small cell lung cancer.

This clonotype was detected a few times. V gene TRBV15 combines with J gene TRBJ2-6; no firm D call. CDR3 length: 16 amino acids. The ends were cut back, 6 bases at V and 4 bases at J, with 16 bases in the middle. Germline loops: CDR1 LNHNV, CDR2 YYDKDF (reference sequence). CDR3 sequence (DNA): TGTGCCACCAGACCGGGTTTCCTCTCCGGGGCCAACGTCCTGACTTTC. Its translation: CATRPGFLSGANVLTF.

This clonotype showed up many times. J is TRBJ1-2 and V is TRBV7-2, with D tentatively TRBD1 (5 bases). CDR1 and CDR2 from the germline V gene are SGHTA and FQGNSA. This CDR3 spans 13 amino acids. Trimming shortened V by 7 bases and J by 2 bases, and 11 bases separated the two germline ends. This CDR3 is CASTPGPNYGYTF. The DNA for the CDR3 is TGTGCCAGCACCCCAGGGCCAAACTATGGCTACACCTTC.

This clonotype was counted at least ten times. The chain uses TRBV18 and TRBJ2-5; the match to TRBD2 covers 8 bases. The CDR3 length is 14 residues. Germline CDR1 KGHSH, CDR2 LQKENI. V dropped 2 bases and J dropped 4; count of bases not matched to a gene: 3. This chain's CDR3 is CASSPSLAGETQYF. The DNA for the CDR3 is TGTGCCAGCTCACCAAGCCTAGCGGGAGAGACCCAGTACTTC.

This clonotype was observed at least ten times. The rearrangement links TRBV20-1 to TRBJ1-1, with TRBD1 as a possible D gene (5 bases). Trimming cost V 4 bases and J 10 bases, with 13 bases left between them. Looked up from germline, CDR1 is DFQATT and CDR2 is SNEGSKA (reference sequence). The CDR3 extends over 11 amino acids. CDR3 loop: CSATHSRGAFF. The CDR3 nucleotides are TGCAGTGCTACGCACTCAAGGGGAGCTTTCTTT.

This clonotype was seen many times. This CDR3 is CASTTPQGTGELFF. The CDR3 coding sequence is TGTGCCAGCACCACACCACAGGGGACCGGGGAGCTGTTTTTT. The J gene is TRBJ2-2, the V gene TRBV12-3 or TRBV12-4; 7 nucleotides match TRBD1. The CDR3 is 14 residues long. With V trimmed by 7 bases and J by 5 bases, 7 bases remained unmatched.

This clonotype was counted at least ten times. The gene calls are TRBV28 and TRBJ1-2; 8 bases line up with TRBD1. Losses at the gene ends were 6 bases for V and 7 bases for J; bases not matched to a gene: 10. Germline V CDR1 and CDR2: MDHEN, SYDVKM. The length of the CDR3 is 14 residues. The DNA for the CDR3 is TGTGCCAGCAGCCCCCCAGGGGGCTTCGCTGGCTACACCTTC. This encodes CASSPPGGFAGYTF.

This clonotype showed up many times. V usage is TRBV19 and J usage is TRBJ2-7, with 8 bases matching TRBD1. The CDR3 is made up of 15 amino acids. Trimming removed 6 bases from V and 1 base from J; junction bases left unmatched: 8. CDR1 LNHDA and CDR2 SQIVND come from the germline V gene (reference sequence). As DNA, the CDR3 is TGTGCCAGTAGCTCCGGGACAGGCTTTTCCTACGAGCAGTACTTC. The encoded protein is CASSSGTGFSYEQYF.

This clonotype was counted only a few times. The V and J genes are TRBV12-3 or TRBV12-4 and TRBJ2-2; D gene uncertain. The CDR3 is 11 residues long. V shed 5 bases and J shed 8 bases, with 6 bases lying between them. The CDR3: CASSPFGELFF. CDR3 coding DNA: TGTGCCAGCAGTCCTTTTGGGGAGCTGTTTTTT.